This TCR beta chain was documented in a study of T cell repertoires in cytomegalovirus infection (dated by TCRdb to about 2019). Describing the broader study: Because public TCR beta signatures pointed to carriage of CMV infection together with the matching HLA type, the HLA type of each donor mattered for the analysis.

There are many counts of this clonotype. No antigen is known for it. Base-call qualities are not available, and no considerably larger clone is one nucleotide away. Summary of the overall study and its limitations: In the ex vivo response, HLA-C-restricted CMV-specific TCR beta clonotypes were dominant, and in two of eight donors the single most frequent clonotype came from this HLA-C-restricted group. In both this cohort and an independent cohort of approximately 350 donors, the cumulative frequency of public TCR beta family members distinguished carriers of CMV infection plus the relevant HLA type.

Sequencing took place on an Illumina HiSeq 1500. Through fastp at Q25 and MiXCR, TCRdb rebuilt clones from the public reads, retaining in-frame beta chains. CDR3 protein duplicates are merged, each entry listing the most common genes and DNA. This sample holds 150,000 to 160,000 distinct CDR3 sequences; about a quarter were observed only once. Around 9.9% of the sample goes to the ten largest clones. The CDR3 goes from the cysteine to the phenylalanine over 15 residues. The entry retains the CDR3 DNA only, 45 bases that are in frame from base 1. In the germline V gene, CDR1 corresponds to SGHTA and CDR2 to FQGNSA. After removal of 5 bases from V and 7 bases from J, the junction retains 13 bases not matched to a gene.

The specimen sequenced was PBMCs. The rearranged segments are TRBV7-2 and TRBJ1-2; 7 bases in between match TRBD1. The TCR originated in a human donor in good health (CMV status not recorded). Some clones in this sample may be carry-over from other donors' samples. This receptor has the CDR3 CASSPRGGARGGYTF. The bases read TGTGCCAGCAGCCCGCGAGGGGGCGCGAGGGGTGGCTACACCTTC. Extended through the reference TRBV7-2 and TRBJ1-2 proteins, this CDR3 yields the full variable domain: GAGVSQSPSNKVTEKGKDVELRCDPISGHTALYWYRQSLGQGLEFLIYFQGNSAPDKSGLPSDRFSAERTGGSVSTLTIQRTQQEDSAVYLCASSPRGGARGGYTFGSGTRLTVV.